These 31 T cell receptor beta chains were sequenced from one sample in a study of cytomegalovirus exposure and HLA in healthy donors. Libraries were prepared by immunoSEQ multiplex PCR; TCRdb keeps only in-frame clonotypes and omits some of them. Of some 150,000 clones listed, 85% to 90% were seen once; the top ten hold about 3.5%. Sequenced material: PBMCs. The source is a woman under 30 in good health and CMV-seropositive.

The chain links TRBV11-3 to TRBJ2-7; 8 nucleotides agree with TRBD2. The V and J ends lost 1 base and 5 bases, in that order; junction bases with no gene match: 7. CDR1 SGHNT and CDR2 YENEEA come from the germline V gene. The CDR3 covers 15 residues. For the CDR3, the DNA is TGTGCCAGCAGCTTAGTGCTAGCGGGCCGCCACGAGCAGTACTTC. Amino acids: CASSLVLAGRHEQYF.

The rearrangement uses TRBV28 and TRBJ2-1; 12 bases line up with TRBD2. J gave up 8 bases and V 7 bases, and 12 bases lay outside the gene matches. The CDR3 runs to 16 residues. Per germline, CDR1 MDHEN and CDR2 SYDVKM. DNA of the CDR3: TGTGCCAGCACCATGATACTAGCGGGAGGAACCGATGAGCAGTTCTTC. Protein sequence: CASTMILAGGTDEQFF.

The chain has TRBV30 and TRBJ1-5; D ambiguous. The CDR3 covers 12 residues. V was cut by 0 bases and J by 9 bases, with 9 bases left in between. Germline CDR1 GTSNPN, CDR2 SVGIG (reference sequence). For the CDR3, the DNA is TGTGCCTGGAGTGTAGGAGTGGGGCCCCAGCATTTT. Translated: CAWSVGVGPQHF.

Comments on this clone: At one end the junction does not follow the germline gene, possibly because of a read error. This CDR3 reads CASSSLSGGVETQYF. As DNA, the CDR3 is TGTGCTAGCAGCTCCCTTAGCGGGGGGGTTGAGACCCAGTACTTC. This chain connects TRBV7-7 to TRBJ2-5; the match to TRBD2 covers 11 bases. The V gene's germline CDR1 is SSHAT and CDR2 FNYEAQ (reference sequence). This CDR3 region has 15 residues. Full variable domain (missing parts from reference TRBV7-7 and TRBJ2-5): GAGVSQSPRYKVTKRGQDVTLRCDPISSHATLYWYQQALGQGPEFLTYFNYEAQPDKSGLPSDRFSAERPEGSISTLTIQRTEQRDSAMYRCASSSLSGGVETQYFGPGTRLLVL.

This clone was counted once. V gene TRBV2 combines with J gene TRBJ2-5; TRBD2 aligns across 8 bases. Germline lookup yields CDR1 SNHLY and CDR2 FYNNEI. The CDR3 is 16 amino acids. V dropped 4 bases and J dropped 5; count of bases not matched to a gene: 12. The CDR3 spells CASSGGGAGGWETQYF. For the CDR3, the DNA is TGTGCCAGCAGTGGGGGCGGGGCGGGAGGTTGGGAGACCCAGTACTTC.

This chain links TRBV5-6 with TRBJ2-2; TRBD1 matches at 8 bases. V lost 2 bases to trimming and J lost 7 bases; unmatched junction nucleotides: 7. The CDR3 contains 15 residues. CDR1 and CDR2 from the germline V gene are SGHDT and YYEEEE. The DNA for the CDR3 is TGTGCCAGCAGCTTTTTCGGACAGGGCGGCGGGGAGCTGTTTTTT. Encoded protein: CASSFFGQGGGELFF.

The rearrangement uses TRBV28 and TRBJ2-1; 8 bases agree with TRBD1. Germline CDR1 reads MDHEN; CDR2 reads SYDVKM. Germline trimming cut 4 bases from V and 4 bases from J; bases unmatched to any gene: 6. The CDR3 extends over 15 amino acids. The chain's CDR3 is CASSSRDRGYNEQFF. DNA for the CDR3: TGTGCCAGCAGTTCCCGTGACAGGGGATACAATGAGCAGTTCTTC. Filled out from reference TRBV28 and TRBJ2-1, the complete variable domain reads DVKVTQSSRYLVKRTGEKVFLECVQDMDHENMFWYRQDPGLGLRLIYFSYDVKMKEKGDIPEGYSVSREKKERFSLILESASTNQTSMYLCASSSRDRGYNEQFFGPGTRLTVL.

The chain links TRBV29-1 to TRBJ2-7; TRBD1 matches at 8 bases. Germline V gives CDR1 SQVTM, CDR2 ANQGSEA. The CDR3 sequence is 13 residues long. Trimming took 6 bases from V and 4 from J; bases not matched to a gene: 8. The CDR3 DNA is TGCAGCGTGCCAGGACAGGGAAAGTACGAGCAGTACTTC. Amino acids: CSVPGQGKYEQYF.

This clone was counted once. CDR3 in DNA: TGTGCCAGCAGCCACTTTAGCGAAAGTGTTTTCTTT. This encodes CASSHFSESVFF. The rearrangement links TRBV14 to TRBJ1-1; D is undetermined. CDR3 length: 12 residues. Germline V gives CDR1 SGHDN, CDR2 FVKESK. With 3 bases removed from V and 13 bases from J, the gap between germline ends came to 15 bases. Together with reference TRBV14 and TRBJ1-1, the CDR3 gives the full variable domain: EAGVTQFPSHSVIEKGQTVTLRCDPISGHDNLYWYRRVMGKEIKFLLHFVKESKQDESGMPNNRFLAERTGGTYSTLKVQPAELEDSGVYFCASSHFSESVFFGQGTRLTVV.

The rearrangement uses TRBV30 and TRBJ2-5; TRBD2 aligns across 13 bases. Germline CDR1 is GTSNPN and CDR2 is SVGIG (reference sequence). The trim removed 6 bases at V and 0 bases at J, leaving 7 bases unmatched. This CDR3 contains 16 residues. The CDR3 sequence is CACGTSGIRYQETQYF. In DNA form, the CDR3 reads TGTGCCTGCGGGACTAGCGGGATAAGGTACCAAGAGACCCAGTACTTC.

V gene TRBV15 combines with J gene TRBJ1-3; D unclear. The CDR3 extends over 17 amino acids. Germline CDR1 LNHNV, CDR2 YYDKDF (reference sequence). V was clipped by 3 bases and J by 0 bases, with 15 bases between them. The CDR3 DNA is TGTGCCACCAGCAGGGTGGCGGGTACCTCCTCTGGAAACACCATATATTTT. Amino acids: CATSRVAGTSSGNTIYF.

CDR3 DNA: TGTGCCACCAGCATGAGGCATCCGGAGCAGTTCTTC. It codes for CATSMRHPEQFF. The rearrangement links TRBV15 to TRBJ2-1; D is unresolved. Germline V CDR1 and CDR2: LNHNV, YYDKDF (reference sequence). V lost 4 bases to trimming and J lost 10 bases, with 11 bases between them. The CDR3 length is 12 residues. The complete variable domain, with remaining parts taken from reference TRBV15 and TRBJ2-1, reads DAMVIQNPRYQVTQFGKPVTLSCSQTLNHNVMYWYQQKSSQAPKLLFHYYDKDFNNEADTPDNFQSRRPNTSFCFLDIRSPGLGDTAMYLCATSMRHPEQFFGPGTRLTVL.

The sample holds one count of this clone. V and J are TRBV11-3 and TRBJ2-7; 11 bases are shared with TRBD1. Germline values: CDR1 SGHNT, CDR2 YENEEA. This CDR3 has 15 amino acids. V shed 5 bases and J 3 bases; nucleotides not matched to a gene: 6. The CDR3 DNA follows: TGTGCCAGCAGCGGACGGACAGGGGGCGGCTACGAGCAGTACTTC. Its translation is CASSGRTGGGYEQYF. Filled out from reference TRBV11-3 and TRBJ2-7, the complete variable domain reads EAGVVQSPRYKIIEKKQPVAFWCNPISGHNTLYWYLQNLGQGPELLIRYENEEAVDDSQLPKDRFSAERLKGVDSTLKIQPAELGDSAVYLCASSGRTGGGYEQYFGPGTRLTVT.

V is TRBV2 and J is TRBJ1-2, with 7 positions matching TRBD1. The CDR3 has 16 residues. The V and J ends lost 0 bases and 0 bases, in that order; junction bases with no gene match: 4. The germline CDR1 and CDR2 sequences are SNHLY and FYNNEI. DNA for the CDR3: TGTGCCAGCAGTGAAGCGCAGGGGGACGCTAACTATGGCTACACCTTC. Amino acid sequence: CASSEAQGDANYGYTF.

The chain is built from TRBV11-3 and TRBJ1-1; possibly TRBD1 for D (5 bases). V was clipped by 1 base and J by 1 base, with 7 bases between them. CDR3 length: 14 residues. Germline V gene sequence: CDR1 SGHNT, CDR2 YENEEA. CDR3 protein: CASSLGQTNTEAFF. As DNA, the CDR3 is TGTGCCAGCAGCTTAGGACAGACGAACACTGAAGCTTTCTTT.

The CDR3 nucleotides read TGTGCCAGCAGCTTGGCGTCTAGCCCTCCAGATACGCAGTATTTT. Residues: CASSLASSPPDTQYF. This rearrangement joins TRBV5-4 to TRBJ2-3; weak D call: TRBD2 (5 bases). Looked up from germline, CDR1 is SGHNT and CDR2 is YYREEE (reference sequence). V was pared by 0 bases and J by 4 bases, with 12 bases between. CDR3 size: 15 residues.

In this sample, this clone turned up once. The chain links TRBV6-5 to TRBJ2-7, with D perhaps matching TRBD2 (5 bases). This CDR3 has 13 amino acids. In germline, CDR1 is MNHEY, CDR2 SVGAGI. Trimming left V 5 bases short and J 9 bases short, with 17 bases between. This chain's CDR3 is CASSGPIEGGQYF. In DNA form, the CDR3 reads TGTGCCAGCAGTGGACCTATTGAGGGTGGGCAGTACTTC.

In its sample, this clone ranks as medium-sized. This chain uses TRBV6-6 with TRBJ2-1; 7 bases align to TRBD1. V shed 5 bases and J 4 bases; nucleotides not matched to a gene: 2. Germline assignment: CDR1 MNHNY and CDR2 SVGAGI (reference sequence). The CDR3 totals 13 residues. CDR3 residues: CASSDREYNEQFF. CDR3 DNA: TGTGCCAGCAGTGACAGGGAGTACAATGAGCAGTTCTTC.

V and J are TRBV12-5 and TRBJ1-5; D is possibly TRBD1 (6 bases). Germline loops: CDR1 LGHNT, CDR2 FRNRAP. Trimming stripped 1 base from V and 4 bases from J, with 8 bases between. CDR3 length equals 14 residues. CDR3 amino acids: CASGLGQENQPQHF. In DNA, the CDR3 is TGTGCTAGTGGTTTGGGACAGGAGAATCAGCCCCAGCATTTT.

This chain joins TRBV28 and TRBJ1-5; tentative D call: TRBD1 (5 bases). V dropped 5 bases and J dropped 3 bases, with 11 bases sitting between them. Germline loops: CDR1 MDHEN, CDR2 SYDVKM. There are 14 residues in the CDR3. The CDR3 DNA sequence: TGTGCCAGCAGTATGCGGGGCCCCAATCAGCCCCAGCATTTT. It specifies CASSMRGPNQPQHF.

The genes are TRBV7-9 and TRBJ2-1; tentative D call: TRBD1 (7 bases). CDR3 length: 13 residues. Trimming cost V 7 bases and J 4 bases, with 11 bases left between them. Germline V gives CDR1 SEHNR, CDR2 FQNEAQ (reference sequence). The CDR3: CASMEGAYNEQFF. CDR3 bases: TGTGCCAGCATGGAGGGGGCGTACAATGAGCAGTTCTTC.

V and J are TRBV12-5 and TRBJ2-2, with 7 bases identical to TRBD2. The CDR3 is 16 residues long. Germline trimming cut 6 bases from V and 8 bases from J; bases unmatched to any gene: 15. CDR1 is LGHNT, CDR2 FRNRAP, per germline. CDR3 residues: CASGPPTRGLSGELFF. CDR3 coding DNA: TGTGCTAGTGGCCCTCCCACGAGGGGACTATCAGGGGAGCTGTTTTTT.

V usage is TRBV19 and J usage is TRBJ2-1, with TRBD1 matching over 8 bases. Per the germline V gene, CDR1 is LNHDA and CDR2 is SQIVND (reference sequence). V was pared by 0 bases and J by 4 bases, with 5 bases of the junction left unmatched. The CDR3 totals 16 residues. CDR3 DNA sequence: TGTGCCAGTAGTATAGACGGGCAGGGGGCGTACAATGAGCAGTTCTTC. Protein: CASSIDGQGAYNEQFF.

CDR3 region: CASSWRASGMGEQFF. CDR3 DNA: TGTGCCAGCAGCTGGCGCGCTAGCGGGATGGGTGAGCAGTTCTTC. The rearrangement uses TRBV11-2 and TRBJ2-1; 9 bases are a match to TRBD2. V shed 4 bases and J 9 bases; nucleotides not matched to a gene: 10. CDR3 size: 15 residues. CDR1 SGHAT and CDR2 FQNNGV come from the germline V gene.

The CDR3: CASSEQGQLEQYF. The CDR3, as DNA: TGCGCCAGCAGTGAACAGGGTCAGCTCGAGCAGTACTTC. The chain has TRBV10-1 and TRBJ2-7; TRBD1 might be the D (6 bases). Germline loops: CDR1 WNHNN, CDR2 SYGVQD (reference sequence). The CDR3 loop spans 13 amino acids. V shed 3 bases and J shed 6 bases, with 12 bases lying between them.

The chain couples TRBV28 to TRBJ1-3; a possible D gene is TRBD1 (6 bases). The CDR3 consists of 14 residues. Germline CDR1 MDHEN, CDR2 SYDVKM. Trimming removed 5 bases from V and 1 base from J, with 9 bases in between. Here the CDR3 reads CASSRQVSGNTIYF. As DNA, the CDR3 is TGTGCCAGCAGTCGACAGGTTTCTGGAAACACCATATATTTT.

On this clone: The junction shows a germline mismatch at one end, possibly a read error. The chain uses TRBV11-3 and TRBJ2-3; 11 positions match TRBD2. Germline V CDR1 and CDR2: SGHNT, YENEEA. The CDR3 runs to 14 residues. CDR3: CASRLAGGRDTQYF. CDR3 nucleotide sequence: TGTGCCAGCAGGTTAGCGGGAGGGCGAGATACGCAGTATTTT.

V gene TRBV10-3 combines with J gene TRBJ2-7; D is unresolved. Germline assignment: CDR1 ENHRY and CDR2 SYGVKD. CDR3 size: 12 residues. V was clipped by 2 bases and J by 2 bases, with 4 bases between them. The CDR3 DNA is TGTGCCATCAGTGAGAACACCTACGAGCAGTACTTC. This codes for CAISENTYEQYF.

V usage is TRBV11-3 and J usage is TRBJ2-7, with TRBD2 matching 8 bases. CDR1 is SGHNT, CDR2 YENEEA, per germline. CDR3 length: 14 residues. J lost 7 bases, V lost 0 bases, and 5 bases had no gene match. DNA for the CDR3: TGTGCCAGCAGCTTAGAACTAGCGGCTGAAGAGCAGTACTTC. It encodes CASSLELAAEEQYF. Full variable domain (missing parts from reference TRBV11-3 and TRBJ2-7): EAGVVQSPRYKIIEKKQPVAFWCNPISGHNTLYWYLQNLGQGPELLIRYENEEAVDDSQLPKDRFSAERLKGVDSTLKIQPAELGDSAVYLCASSLELAAEEQYFGPGTRLTVT.

This chain uses TRBV4-2 with TRBJ2-7; D ambiguous. The V end lost 0 bases, the J end lost 6 bases, and 6 bases lay between the germline ends. This CDR3 comprises 12 residues. Germline V gene sequence: CDR1 LGHNA, CDR2 YNFKEQ. The CDR3 DNA is TGTGCCAGCAGCCAAGAGAGTGGCGAGCAGTACTTC. Residues: CASSQESGEQYF.

The genes are TRBV29-1 and TRBJ1-2; 8 bases are shared with TRBD1. This CDR3 is 13 amino acids long. Germline trimming cut 2 bases from V and 7 bases from J; bases unmatched to any gene: 6. CDR1 is SQVTM, CDR2 ANQGSEA, per germline. CDR3 in amino acids: CSVEQGQGGGYTF. The CDR3 DNA sequence: TGCAGCGTTGAACAAGGACAGGGAGGTGGCTACACCTTC.